A selection of T cell receptor beta chains follows, all from one sample in a study of blood T cells in healthy people across ages. TCRdb recomputed calls from the 5' RACE reads with MiXCR, one row per CDR3 protein. The sample contains about 1 million distinct CDR3 sequences, 35% to 50% of which appear only once. Sample: blood. The receptors stem from a woman in her fifties or sixties in good health. CDR3s include the opening cysteine and the closing phenylalanine or tryptophan. Fields, in order: J gene, V gene, D gene, clone size, CDR3 protein, CDR3 DNA. A D gene is named only where the DNA matches it firmly. Where a row states a size, it is once, few, many or the class of an expanded clone; other rows omit it.

J: TRBJ2-1
V: TRBV28
D: NA
size: NA
CDR3: CASSWASDSEQFF
DNA: TGTGCCAGCAGTTGGGCTAGCGATAGTGAGCAGTTCTTC

J: TRBJ2-1
V: TRBV7-9
D: TRBD2
size: few
CDR3: CASSLGASGSSYNEQFF
DNA: TGTGCCAGCAGCTTAGGGGCTAGCGGGAGTTCCTACAATGAGCAGTTCTTC

J: TRBJ2-1
V: TRBV9
D: TRBD2
size: NA
CDR3: CASTRLAGLDNEQFF
DNA: TGTGCCAGCACCAGACTAGCGGGTCTCGACAATGAGCAGTTCTTC

J: TRBJ2-3
V: TRBV20-1
D: NA
size: NA
CDR3: CSARRGGPDTQYF
DNA: TGCAGTGCCCGTCGGGGAGGACCAGATACGCAGTATTTT

J: TRBJ2-7
V: TRBV9
D: NA
size: NA
CDR3: CASSEQVSSSYEQYF
DNA: TGTGCCAGCAGCGAACAGGTGTCGAGCTCCTACGAGCAGTACTTC

J: TRBJ2-4
V: TRBV29-1
D: NA
size: NA
CDR3: CSVGSRDWGLGKQYF
DNA: TGCAGCGTGGGCTCCCGGGACTGGGGCCTCGGCAAGCAGTACTTC

J: TRBJ2-1
V: TRBV9
D: TRBD2
size: NA
CDR3: CASSASGSPGEQFF
DNA: TGTGCCAGCAGCGCTAGCGGGAGCCCCGGGGAGCAGTTCTTC

J: TRBJ2-4
V: TRBV6-5
D: TRBD2
size: NA
CDR3: CASSYSAGRDIQYF
DNA: TGTGCCAGCAGTTACTCCGCAGGGAGGGACATTCAGTACTTC

J: TRBJ2-6
V: TRBV7-7
D: NA
size: few
CDR3: CASSLAPVWGSLSSGANVLTF
DNA: TGTGCCAGCAGCTTAGCGCCGGTCTGGGGCAGTCTGAGCTCTGGGGCCAACGTCCTGACTTTC

J: TRBJ2-7
V: TRBV7-9
D: NA
size: few
CDR3: CASTIGGYEQYF
DNA: TGTGCCAGCACCATAGGGGGTTACGAGCAGTACTTC

J: TRBJ2-1
V: TRBV5-1
D: NA
size: NA
CDR3: CASSAGPGEEQFF
DNA: TGCGCCAGCAGCGCCGGGCCTGGGGAGGAGCAGTTCTTC

J: TRBJ2-1
V: TRBV20-1
D: NA
size: few
CDR3: CSARVTDEQFF
DNA: TGCAGTGCTAGGGTAACAGATGAGCAGTTCTTC

J: TRBJ2-6
V: TRBV15
D: NA
size: NA
CDR3: CATRGAIHRASVLTF
DNA: TGTGCCACCAGGGGGGCGATACATCGGGCCAGCGTCCTGACTTTC

J: TRBJ2-5
V: TRBV4-1
D: NA
size: NA
CDR3: CASSQNPNEQYF
DNA: TGCGCCAGCAGCCAAAATCCGAATGAGCAGTACTTC

J: TRBJ2-1
V: TRBV7-8
D: TRBD2
size: NA
CDR3: CASKYSGSKDEQFF
DNA: TGTGCCAGCAAATATAGCGGGAGCAAGGATGAGCAGTTCTTC

J: TRBJ2-3
V: TRBV24-1
D: NA
size: NA
CDR3: CATSEPGTFTDTQYF
DNA: TGTGCCACCAGTGAACCAGGGACCTTCACAGATACGCAGTATTTT

J: TRBJ2-7
V: TRBV25-1
D: NA
size: many
CDR3: CASKGQTNYEQYF
DNA: TGTGCCAGCAAAGGACAGACCAATTACGAGCAGTACTTC

J: TRBJ2-7
V: TRBV19
D: NA
size: NA
CDR3: CASSREGIDEQYF
DNA: TGTGCCAGTAGTCGCGAGGGTATCGACGAGCAGTACTTC

J: TRBJ2-5
V: TRBV2
D: TRBD2
size: few
CDR3: CASSSTSLQETQYF
DNA: TGTGCCAGCAGTTCGACTAGCCTACAAGAGACCCAGTACTTC

J: TRBJ2-1
V: TRBV5-1
D: NA
size: few
CDR3: CASSLAGSPEREQFF
DNA: TGCGCCAGCAGCTTGGCCGGATCCCCCGAACGTGAGCAGTTCTTC

J: TRBJ2-3
V: TRBV12-3/TRBV12-4
D: TRBD2
size: NA
CDR3: CASSCTGGGDTQYF
DNA: TGTGCCAGCAGTTGCACCGGGGGGGGTGATACGCAGTATTTT

J: TRBJ2-7
V: TRBV12-3/TRBV12-4
D: NA
size: NA
CDR3: CASSYHRDTYYEQYF
DNA: TGTGCCAGCAGCTATCACCGGGACACCTACTACGAGCAGTACTTC

J: TRBJ1-3
V: TRBV27
D: NA
size: NA
CDR3: CASSPRLSGNTIYF
DNA: TGTGCCAGCAGTCCTCGTCTCTCTGGAAACACCATATATTTT

J: TRBJ2-7
V: TRBV7-2
D: TRBD2
size: NA
CDR3: CASSPSGLAGVYEQYF
DNA: TGTGCCAGCAGCCCCTCAGGACTAGCGGGAGTCTACGAGCAGTACTTC

J: TRBJ2-7
V: TRBV10-3
D: TRBD2
size: NA
CDR3: CAISEFAGTRSYEQYF
DNA: TGTGCCATCAGTGAGTTTGCCGGGACTAGGAGCTACGAGCAGTACTTC

J: TRBJ2-7
V: TRBV4-1
D: NA
size: NA
CDR3: CASSHPRGGDYEQYF
DNA: TGCGCCAGCAGCCACCCCCGGGGCGGAGACTACGAGCAGTACTTC

J: TRBJ2-5
V: TRBV20-1
D: NA
size: NA
CDR3: CSARDPRLGELGTQYF
DNA: TGCAGTGCTAGAGACCCGCGACTAGGGGAACTAGGGACCCAGTACTTC

J: TRBJ2-7
V: TRBV4-2
D: NA
size: NA
CDR3: CASSQDPRPDYEQYF
DNA: TGTGCCAGCAGCCAAGATCCCCGGCCAGACTATGAGCAGTACTTC

J: TRBJ2-5
V: TRBV7-9
D: NA
size: few
CDR3: CASSLIEIQETQYF
DNA: TGTGCCAGCAGCTTAATAGAGATCCAAGAGACCCAGTACTTC

J: TRBJ2-3
V: TRBV20-1
D: TRBD2
size: NA
CDR3: CSADETSGSTDTQYF
DNA: TGCAGTGCGGACGAGACTAGCGGGAGCACAGATACGCAGTATTTT

J: TRBJ2-1
V: TRBV5-1
D: TRBD2
size: NA
CDR3: CASSLGASGGEQFF
DNA: TGCGCCAGCAGCTTGGGGGCTAGCGGGGGTGAGCAGTTCTTC

J: TRBJ2-7
V: TRBV28
D: TRBD2
size: NA
CDR3: CASSFRREHSEQYF
DNA: TGTGCCAGCAGTTTCAGGCGGGAGCATTCCGAGCAGTACTTC

J: TRBJ2-1
V: TRBV20-1
D: NA
size: few
CDR3: CSARVGAAPGNEQFF
DNA: TGCAGTGCTAGAGTGGGAGCCGCCCCGGGTAATGAGCAGTTCTTC

J: TRBJ2-5
V: TRBV6-2/TRBV6-3
D: TRBD2
size: many
CDR3: CASSYGTTQETQYF
DNA: TGTGCCAGCAGTTATGGGACTACCCAAGAGACCCAGTACTTC